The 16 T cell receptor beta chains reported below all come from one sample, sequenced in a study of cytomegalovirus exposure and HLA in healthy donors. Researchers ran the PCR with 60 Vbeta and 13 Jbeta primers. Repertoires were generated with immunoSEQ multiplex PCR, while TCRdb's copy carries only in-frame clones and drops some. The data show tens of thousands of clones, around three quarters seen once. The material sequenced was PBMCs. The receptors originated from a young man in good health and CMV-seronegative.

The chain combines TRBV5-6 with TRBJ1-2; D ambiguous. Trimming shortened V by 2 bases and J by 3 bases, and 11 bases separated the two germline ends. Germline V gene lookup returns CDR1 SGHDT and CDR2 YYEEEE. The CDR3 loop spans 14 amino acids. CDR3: CASSFGRYDYGYTF. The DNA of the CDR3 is TGTGCCAGCAGCTTTGGGAGGTACGACTATGGCTACACCTTC. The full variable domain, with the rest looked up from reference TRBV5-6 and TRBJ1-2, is DAGVTQSPTHLIKTRGQQVTLRCSPKSGHDTVSWYQQALGQGPQFIFQYYEEEERQRGNFPDRFSGHQFPNYSSELNVNALLLGDSALYLCASSFGRYDYGYTFGSGTRLTVV.

In DNA, the CDR3 is TGTGCCAGCAGCTCCATCAGGGGATATGGCTACACCTTC. Protein product: CASSSIRGYGYTF. The chain joins TRBV7-9 to TRBJ1-2; D is possibly TRBD1 (6 bases). This CDR3 is 13 amino acids long. CDR1 and CDR2 (germline): SEHNR, FQNEAQ (reference sequence). V was clipped by 4 bases and J by 5 bases, with 11 bases between them.

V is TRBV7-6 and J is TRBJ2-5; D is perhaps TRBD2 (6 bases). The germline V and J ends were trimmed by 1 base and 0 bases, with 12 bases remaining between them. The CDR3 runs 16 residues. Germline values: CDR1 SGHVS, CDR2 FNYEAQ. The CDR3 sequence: CASSLGVEGNQETQYF. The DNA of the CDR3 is TGTGCCAGCAGCTTAGGGGTGGAGGGGAACCAAGAGACCCAGTACTTC.

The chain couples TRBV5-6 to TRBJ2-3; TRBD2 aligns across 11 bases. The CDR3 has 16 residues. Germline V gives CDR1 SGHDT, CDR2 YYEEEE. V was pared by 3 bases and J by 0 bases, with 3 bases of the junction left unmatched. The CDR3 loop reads CASSSGLAASTDTQYF. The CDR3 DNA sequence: TGTGCCAGCAGCTCGGGACTAGCGGCTAGCACAGATACGCAGTATTTT.

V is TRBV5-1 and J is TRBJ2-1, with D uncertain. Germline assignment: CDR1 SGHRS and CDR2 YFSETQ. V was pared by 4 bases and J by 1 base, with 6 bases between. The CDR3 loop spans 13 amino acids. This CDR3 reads CASSLPSYNEQFF. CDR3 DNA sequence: TGCGCCAGCAGCCTACCTTCCTACAATGAGCAGTTCTTC.

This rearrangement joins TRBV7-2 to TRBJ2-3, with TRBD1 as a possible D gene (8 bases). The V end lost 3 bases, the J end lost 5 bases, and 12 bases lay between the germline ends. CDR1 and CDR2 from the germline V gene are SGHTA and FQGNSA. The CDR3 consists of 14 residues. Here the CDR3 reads CASSFNRGGDTQYF. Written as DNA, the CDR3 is TGTGCCAGCAGCTTCAACAGGGGGGGAGATACGCAGTATTTT. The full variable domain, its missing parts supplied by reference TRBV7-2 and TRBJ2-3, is GAGVSQSPSNKVTEKGKDVELRCDPISGHTALYWYRQSLGQGLEFLIYFQGNSAPDKSGLPSDRFSAERTGGSVSTLTIQRTQQEDSAVYLCASSFNRGGDTQYFGPGTRLTVL.

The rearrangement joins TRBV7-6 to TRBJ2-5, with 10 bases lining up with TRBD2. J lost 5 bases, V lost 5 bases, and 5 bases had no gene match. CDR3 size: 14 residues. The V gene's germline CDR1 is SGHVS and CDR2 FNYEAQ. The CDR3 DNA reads TGTGCCAGCAGCCCCTATAGCGGGGGGGAGACCCAGTACTTC. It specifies CASSPYSGGETQYF. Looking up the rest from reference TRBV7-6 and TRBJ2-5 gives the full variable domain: GAGVSQSPRYKVTKRGQDVALRCDPISGHVSLYWYRQALGQGPEFLTYFNYEAQQDKSGLPNDRFSAERPEGSISTLTIQRTEQRDSAMYRCASSPYSGGETQYFGPGTRLLVL.

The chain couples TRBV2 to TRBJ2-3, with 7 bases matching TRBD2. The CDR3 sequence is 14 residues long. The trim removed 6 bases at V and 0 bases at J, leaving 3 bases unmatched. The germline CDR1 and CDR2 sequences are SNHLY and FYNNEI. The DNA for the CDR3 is TGTGCCAGCAGGGGGGGGGTAAGCACAGATACGCAGTATTTT. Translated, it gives CASRGGVSTDTQYF.

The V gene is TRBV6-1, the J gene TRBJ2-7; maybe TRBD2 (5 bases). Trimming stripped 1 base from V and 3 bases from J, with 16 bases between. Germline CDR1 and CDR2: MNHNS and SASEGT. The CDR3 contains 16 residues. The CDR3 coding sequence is TGTGCCAGCAGTGAAGTTACGGGGTTTCAGAACTACGAGCAGTACTTC. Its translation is CASSEVTGFQNYEQYF.

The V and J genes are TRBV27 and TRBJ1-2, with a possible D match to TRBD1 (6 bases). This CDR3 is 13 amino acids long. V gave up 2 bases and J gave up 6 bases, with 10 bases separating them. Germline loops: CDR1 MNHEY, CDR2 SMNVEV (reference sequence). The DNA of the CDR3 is TGTGCCAGCAGTTTAACAGGGTACGATGGCTACACCTTC. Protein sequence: CASSLTGYDGYTF.

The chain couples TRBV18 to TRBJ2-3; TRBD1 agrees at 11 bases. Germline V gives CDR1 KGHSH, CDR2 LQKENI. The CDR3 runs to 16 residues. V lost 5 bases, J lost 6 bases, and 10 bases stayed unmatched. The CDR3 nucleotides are TGTGCCAGCTCATCTGACCGGGACAGGGGGGCGGATACGCAGTATTTT. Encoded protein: CASSSDRDRGADTQYF.

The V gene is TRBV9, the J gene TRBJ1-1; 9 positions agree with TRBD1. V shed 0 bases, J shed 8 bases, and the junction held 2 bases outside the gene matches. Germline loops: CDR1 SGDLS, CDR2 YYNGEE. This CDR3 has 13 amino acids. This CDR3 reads CASSVEGTGEAFF. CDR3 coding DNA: TGTGCCAGCAGCGTAGAAGGGACAGGGGAAGCTTTCTTT.

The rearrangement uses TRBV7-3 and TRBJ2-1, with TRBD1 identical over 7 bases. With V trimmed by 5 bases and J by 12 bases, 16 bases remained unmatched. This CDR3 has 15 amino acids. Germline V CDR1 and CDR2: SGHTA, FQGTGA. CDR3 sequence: CASSPLGQDLGGQFF. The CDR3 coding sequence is TGTGCCAGCAGCCCCCTCGGACAGGATTTAGGTGGGCAGTTCTTC. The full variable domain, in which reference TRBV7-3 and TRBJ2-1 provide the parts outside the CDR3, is GAGVSQTPSNKVTEKGKYVELRCDPISGHTALYWYRQSLGQGPEFLIYFQGTGAADDSGLPNDRFFAVRPEGSVSTLKIQRTERGDSAVYLCASSPLGQDLGGQFFGPGTRLTVL.

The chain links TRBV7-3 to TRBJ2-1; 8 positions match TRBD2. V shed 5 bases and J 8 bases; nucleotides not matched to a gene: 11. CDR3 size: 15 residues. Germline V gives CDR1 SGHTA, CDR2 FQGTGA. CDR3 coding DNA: TGTGCCAGCAGCCTCGGACTAGCCAGAGTCGATGAGCAGTTCTTC. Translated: CASSLGLARVDEQFF.

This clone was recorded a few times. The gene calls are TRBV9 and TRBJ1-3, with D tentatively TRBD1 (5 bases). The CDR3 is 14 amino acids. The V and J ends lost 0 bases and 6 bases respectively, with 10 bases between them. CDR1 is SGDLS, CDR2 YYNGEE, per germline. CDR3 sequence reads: CASSVEGFENTIYF. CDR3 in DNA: TGTGCCAGCAGCGTAGAGGGGTTTGAAAACACCATATATTTT.

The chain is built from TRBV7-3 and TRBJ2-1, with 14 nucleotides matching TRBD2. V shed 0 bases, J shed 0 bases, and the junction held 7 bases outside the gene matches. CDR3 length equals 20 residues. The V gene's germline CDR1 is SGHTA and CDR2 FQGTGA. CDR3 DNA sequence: TGTGCCAGCAGCTTAACGGGGACTAGCGGGAGTTATGGCTCCTACAATGAGCAGTTCTTC. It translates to CASSLTGTSGSYGSYNEQFF.